The 11 T cell receptor beta chains given below trace back to one sample, sequenced in a study of T cells in Graves' hyperthyroidism and ophthalmopathy. What was amplified from RNA transcripts were TCR beta CDR3 regions. The primer set for the first-round RT-PCR of the TCR CDR3 was HTBI. TCRdb reprocessed the multiplex PCR reads with MiXCR, giving one entry per CDR3 protein. Among roughly 300,000 distinct CDR3 sequences listed, less than 30% were seen once. Sequenced input: blood. These receptors were obtained from a man aged 40-50 years with Graves' hyperthyroidism that later progressed to Graves' ophthalmopathy.

This clonotype was seen repeatedly, ten times or more. The genes are TRBV13 and TRBJ2-7; D may correspond to TRBD1 or TRBD2 (5 bases each). Per the germline V gene, CDR1 is PRHDT and CDR2 is FYEKMQ (reference sequence). Trimming removed 5 bases at V and 5 bases at J, with 22 bases between. The length of the CDR3 is 16 residues. Here the CDR3 reads CASSPPRGEGWHEQYF. DNA of the CDR3: TGTGCCAGCAGCCCCCCCCGAGGAGAGGGGTGGCACGAGCAGTACTTC.

This clonotype was picked up many times. This chain links TRBV6-2 or TRBV6-3 with TRBJ1-2; D gene ambiguous. Germline CDR1 is MNHEY and CDR2 is SVGEGT. CDR3 length: 11 amino acids. The V and J ends lost 2 bases and 7 bases respectively, with 5 bases between them. CDR3 nucleotides: TGTGCCAGCAGTTACCTAAGTGGCTACACCTTC. Its protein is CASSYLSGYTF.

The V and J genes are TRBV11-2 and TRBJ1-1, with D uncertain. The CDR3 consists of 16 residues. From germline, CDR1 is SGHAT and CDR2 FQNNGV. Trimming took 3 bases from V and 5 from J, leaving 19 bases between them. CDR3 amino acids: CASSLEGGGVGTEAFF. The CDR3 region has the DNA TGTGCCAGCAGCTTGGAGGGTGGAGGAGTAGGGACTGAAGCTTTCTTT.

This clonotype has a count of ten or more. The chain combines TRBV30 with TRBJ1-3; D not resolved. Trimming removed 0 bases from V and 2 bases from J, with 5 bases in between. CDR3 length: 13 amino acids. Per the germline V gene, CDR1 is GTSNPN and CDR2 is SVGIG (reference sequence). CDR3 region: CAWSVGTGNTIYF. CDR3 DNA: TGTGCCTGGAGTGTCGGGACTGGAAACACCATATATTTT.

The chain has TRBV20-1 and TRBJ1-1, with TRBD1 as a possible D gene (6 bases). The germline CDR1 and CDR2 sequences are DFQATT and SNEGSKA (reference sequence). This CDR3 region has 14 residues. With 5 bases removed from V and 1 base from J, the gap between germline ends came to 14 bases. CDR3 sequence (DNA): TGCAGTGCTGCAGGGGACAAAGGGAACACTGAAGCTTTCTTT. Translation gives CSAAGDKGNTEAFF.

J is TRBJ2-5 and V is TRBV5-1; the D gene is possibly TRBD1 (5 bases). Per germline, CDR1 SGHRS and CDR2 YFSETQ. V lost 4 bases and J lost 5, with 12 bases in between. CDR3 length: 13 amino acids. CDR3 nucleotide sequence: TGCGCCAGCAGCGCGTCGACAGTCGAGACCCAGTACTTC. It specifies CASSASTVETQYF. Together with reference TRBV5-1 and TRBJ2-5, the CDR3 gives the full variable domain: KAGVTQTPRYLIKTRGQQVTLSCSPISGHRSVSWYQQTPGQGLQFLFEYFSETQRNKGNFPGRFSGRQFSNSRSEMNVSTLELGDSALYLCASSASTVETQYFGPGTRLLVL.

This clonotype was seen repeatedly, ten times or more. This chain connects TRBV28 to TRBJ2-7; D unclear. CDR3 size: 15 residues. Germline loops: CDR1 MDHEN, CDR2 SYDVKM. The V end was cut by 1 base, the J end by 0 bases, with 10 bases between. Here the CDR3 DNA reads TGTGCCAGCAGTTTATTTTACGGAAGCTCCTACGAGCAGTACTTC. Translated, it gives CASSLFYGSSYEQYF.

This clonotype was counted many times. The CDR3 DNA sequence: TGTGCCAGCAGCTTAAGGTTTATGGCGGGAGGCGAGACCCAGTACTTC. Amino acid sequence: CASSLRFMAGGETQYF. The chain links TRBV13 to TRBJ2-5; 8 bases line up with TRBD2. This CDR3 is built from 16 residues. The trim removed 2 bases at V and 5 bases at J, leaving 10 bases unmatched. CDR1 and CDR2 (germline): PRHDT, FYEKMQ (reference sequence).

This clonotype was seen many times. The chain joins TRBV10-3 to TRBJ2-5; tentatively, D is TRBD1 (5 bases). Germline V gives CDR1 ENHRY, CDR2 SYGVKD. Trimming took off 4 bases at V and 4 bases at J, with 10 bases between the two ends. The CDR3 is 13 amino acids. The CDR3 loop reads CAISAGMGETQYF. In DNA form, the CDR3 reads TGTGCCATCAGTGCAGGGATGGGAGAGACCCAGTACTTC.

The sample holds many counts of this clonotype. The gene calls are TRBV11-1 and TRBJ2-7; the D is unclear. The CDR3 extends over 13 amino acids. Germline assignment: CDR1 SGHAT and CDR2 FQDESV (reference sequence). V lost 2 bases and J lost 5, with 10 bases in between. CDR3 sequence: CASSLNFRDEQYF. CDR3 DNA sequence: TGTGCCAGCAGCTTAAACTTTCGGGACGAGCAGTACTTC.

This chain connects TRBV10-3 to TRBJ2-2; D not resolved. There are 14 residues in the CDR3. V lost 6 bases, J lost 4 bases, and 12 bases lay in between. Germline CDR1 and CDR2: ENHRY and SYGVKD. For the CDR3, the DNA is TGTGCCATCAGATCAGAATCGGGCACCGGGGAGCTGTTTTTT. This translates into CAIRSESGTGELFF.